Reported below is one TCR beta chain. Via MiXCR, TCRdb re-called the RT-PCR reads, giving one row per CDR3 protein. The table shows 550,000 to 750,000 distinct CDR3 sequences, with 14% occurring only once. With 2 bases removed from V and 7 bases from J, the gap between germline ends came to 18 bases. Germline CDR1 is LGHDT and CDR2 is YNNKEL (reference sequence). The CDR3 covers 16 residues. The sequence was collected from a female donor in good health, serving as a healthy control. The chain couples TRBV3-1 to TRBJ1-5, with D tentatively TRBD1 (6 bases). Sequenced material: memory CD4+ T cells from blood. The CDR3 region is CASSQSLGGAEQPQHF. In DNA, the CDR3 is TGTGCCAGCAGCCAAAGTTTGGGGGGCGCGGAACAGCCCCAGCATTTT. The whole variable domain, filled in from reference TRBV3-1 and TRBJ1-5, reads DTAVSQTPKYLVTQMGNDKSIKCEQNLGHDTMYWYKQDSKKFLKIMFSYNNKELIINETVPNRFSPKSPDKAHLNLHINSLELGDSAVYFCASSQSLGGAEQPQHFGDGTRLSIL.